This TCR beta chain was captured by sequencing in a study of blood T cells in healthy people across ages. The use of a sample-barcoded 5' primer and a J-beta primer mix characterized a second PCR of about 7 to 12 cycles. TCRdb called the 5' RACE reads again in MiXCR, with one record for every CDR3 protein. The sample includes just over 1 million distinct CDR3 sequences, over 35% of them seen just once. The sample comprised blood. The source is a woman aged 60-75 years in good health.

CDR3 sequence (DNA): TGCGCCAGCAGGGGGACTAGCGGGAGCACTAGCACAGATACGCAGTATTTT. Translated: CASRGTSGSTSTDTQYF. This sequence joins TRBV10-2 and TRBJ2-3; 14 positions agree with TRBD2. This CDR3 is built from 17 residues. V was clipped by 6 bases and J by 0 bases; unmatched bases: 5. The V gene's germline CDR1 is WSHSY and CDR2 SAAADI.